The T cell receptor beta chain described here comes from a study of T cells in Graves' hyperthyroidism and ophthalmopathy. Amplification yielded TCR beta CDR3 regions, with RNA transcripts as the source. HTBI primers were the set used in a first-round RT-PCR of the TCR CDR3. TCRdb ran MiXCR on the multiplex PCR reads and lists one entry per CDR3 protein. The data show around 270,000 distinct CDR3 sequences, around 19% seen once. This clonotype was detected ten times or more. V shed 3 bases and J shed 9 bases, with 15 bases lying between them. This CDR3 is 14 amino acids long. The gene calls are TRBV12-3 or TRBV12-4 and TRBJ2-1; possibly TRBD2 for D (5 bases). The sequencing sample was made of blood. This receptor was identified in a man between 45 and 60 years old with Graves' ophthalmopathy. The CDR3 loop reads CASSLAGGSSEQFF. CDR3 bases: TGTGCCAGCAGTTTGGCGGGTGGCTCTAGTGAGCAGTTCTTC.